The clone carrying this TCR beta chain has ten or more counts. Its antigen is not known. The CDR3 runs 17 residues. Trimming took 0 bases from V and 1 from J, leaving 15 bases between them. Germline V gives CDR1 MGHRA, CDR2 YSYEKL. The authors ran a second PCR of about 7 to 11 cycles using a sample-barcoded 5' primer and a J-beta primer mix. Using its own MiXCR run on the 5' RACE reads, TCRdb lists one record per CDR3 protein. The repertoire holds some 1.6 million distinct CDR3 sequences, with roughly 32% as singletons. Donors were healthy Caucasian individuals from Russia aged about 6 to 90. The authors isolated at least 6.5 million PBMCs per sample. The data originate from a study of blood T cells in healthy people across ages. Findings and limits, study-wide: Both naive CD4+ cell counts and diversity were greater in long-lived donors than in aged donors. Diversity of TCR beta per million T cells declined in a roughly linear way with age.

The rearrangement uses TRBV4-1 and TRBJ2-5; D possibly corresponds to TRBD1 (6 bases). The receptor's source is a woman in her twenties or thirties in good health. What was sequenced was blood. CDR3 DNA: TGCGCCAGCAGCCAAGATGTAGACAGGCAACTCCAAGAGACCCAGTACTTC. Amino acids: CASSQDVDRQLQETQYF.